This TCR beta chain was identified in a study of T cell responses to AZD1222 COVID-19 vaccine. V lost 4 bases to trimming and J lost 9 bases; unmatched junction nucleotides: 12. This CDR3 has 17 residues. Germline V gives CDR1 SGHTA, CDR2 FQGTGA. Findings and limits, study-wide: The sample set comprised mostly white British donors with more females, and clonal diversity was possibly underestimated. Sampled repertoires all dated from after the peak T cell response. Two AZD1222 administrations were followed by greater Spike-specific TCR breadth and depth.

On this clone: What it binds is unknown.

Profiling relied on immunoSEQ multiplex PCR, and the TCRdb table lists in-frame clones only, not all of them. The sample holds about 170,000 clones, 90% seen once. The material was peripheral blood, obtained 28 days after the second dose of the MenACWY control vaccine. The chain couples TRBV7-3 to TRBJ2-1; TRBD2 agrees at 13 bases. This sequence was found in an adult who received the MenACWY meningococcal vaccine as a control. For the CDR3, the DNA is TGTGCCAGCAGCTCCGGGACAGGACTAGCGGGAGTCTTTGAGCAGTTCTTC. This gives the protein CASSSGTGLAGVFEQFF.